Below are 14 T cell receptor beta chains sequenced from a single sample in a study of blood T cells in healthy people across ages. A second PCR, run for roughly 7 to 12 cycles, used a sample-barcoded 5' primer plus a J-beta primer mix. TCRdb re-derived calls from the 5' RACE reads in MiXCR, one entry per CDR3 protein. The sample has over 1,500,000 distinct CDR3 sequences; about two fifths are singletons. The sample was blood. These receptors all come from a human donor in good health.

As to this clonotype: A much larger clone differs from this one at a single base, so this may be a read error. The gene calls are TRBV4-2 and TRBJ2-3; D is possibly TRBD2 (5 bases). Germline V lookup: CDR1 LGHNA, CDR2 YNFKEQ. This CDR3 is built from 14 residues. Trimming shortened V by 3 bases and J by 2 bases, and 9 bases separated the two germline ends. The CDR3 protein is CASSQRVDTDTQYF. In DNA form, the CDR3 reads TGTGCCAGCAGCCAGCGGGTCGACACAGATACGCAGTATTTT.

The chain recombines TRBV27 with TRBJ2-3; the match to TRBD2 covers 9 bases. V shed 7 bases and J 5 bases; nucleotides not matched to a gene: 7. Germline CDR1 is MNHEY and CDR2 is SMNVEV (reference sequence). The CDR3 contains 14 residues. The CDR3 region has the DNA TGTGCCAGCACGGGCGGGGGGGAGGTAGATACGCAGTATTTT. It encodes CASTGGGEVDTQYF.

The CDR3 DNA sequence: TGCAGTGCTAGTGCAGTACAAGAGACCCAGTACTTC. It is translated as CSASAVQETQYF. J is TRBJ2-5 and V is TRBV20-1, with unresolved D. The length of the CDR3 is 12 residues. The germline gives CDR1 DFQATT, CDR2 SNEGSKA (reference sequence). V gave up 3 bases and J gave up 2 bases, with 7 bases separating them.

On this clonotype itself: One end of the junction fails to match germline, which may point to a read error. J is TRBJ2-5 and V is TRBV6-2 or TRBV6-3, with unresolved D. Looked up from germline, CDR1 is MNHEY and CDR2 is SVGEGT. The CDR3 contains 14 residues. The CDR3 bases are TGTGCCAACAGTTACTTACTATTCCAAGAGACCCAGTACTTC. It is translated as CANSYLLFQETQYF.

The chain is built from TRBV12-3 or TRBV12-4 and TRBJ1-6; 7 nucleotides agree with TRBD1. The CDR3 consists of 16 residues. The V and J ends lost 3 bases and 7 bases, in that order; junction bases with no gene match: 9. CDR3 in amino acids: CASSFAKGAPNSPLHF. The CDR3, as DNA: TGTGCCAGCAGTTTTGCAAAGGGGGCGCCGAATTCACCCCTCCACTTT.

The V gene is TRBV10-3, the J gene TRBJ1-1, with D possibly TRBD1 on 5 matching bases. The ends were cut back, 10 bases at V and 1 base at J, with 10 bases in the middle. This CDR3 spans 12 amino acids. CDR1 and CDR2 from the germline V gene are ENHRY and SYGVKD. For the CDR3, the DNA is TGTGCCACATGGGGACGGAACACTGAAGCTTTCTTT. Protein sequence: CATWGRNTEAFF.

V is TRBV6-5 and J is TRBJ1-5; D gene unclear. CDR1 is MNHEY and CDR2 is SVGAGI in the germline V gene. The CDR3 totals 14 residues. V gave up 2 bases and J gave up 3 bases, with 8 bases separating them. The CDR3 nucleotides are TGTGCCAGCAGTTACAACCGCGCCAATCAGCCCCAGCATTTT. It encodes CASSYNRANQPQHF.

The chain combines TRBV29-1 with TRBJ2-7, with D perhaps matching TRBD1 or TRBD2 (5 bases each). The germline V gene encodes CDR1 SQVTM and CDR2 ANQGSEA. Trimming pared 3 bases from V and 4 bases from J, leaving 19 bases between. CDR3 size: 15 residues. In DNA form, the CDR3 reads TGCAGCGTTGAGGGGAAGACTGGGGGTGTATACGAGCAGTACTTC. This gives the protein CSVEGKTGGVYEQYF.

This clonotype has a handful of counts. The chain employs TRBV6-5 and TRBJ1-5; 7 bases map to TRBD1. The CDR3 runs 14 residues. Germline CDR1 is MNHEY and CDR2 is SVGAGI. J was trimmed by 5 bases and V by 4 bases; bases with no gene match: 5. CDR3 nucleotides: TGTGCCAGCAGTTCTCCAGGGGGGGATCAGCCCCAGCATTTT. Protein sequence: CASSSPGGDQPQHF.

This clonotype was seen only a few times. This rearrangement joins TRBV6-2 or TRBV6-3 to TRBJ2-7; 7 nucleotides line up with TRBD1. Germline V CDR1 and CDR2: MNHEY, SVGEGT. This CDR3 contains 14 residues. V lost 5 bases and J lost 2; bases outside the gene matches: 6. CDR3: CASSPTGLTYEQYF. CDR3 sequence (DNA): TGTGCCAGCAGTCCGACAGGGTTAACCTACGAGCAGTACTTC.

CDR3 loop: CSASSGGASGEQYF. The DNA for the CDR3 is TGCAGCGCCTCTAGCGGGGGGGCTTCGGGCGAGCAGTACTTC. J is TRBJ2-4 and V is TRBV29-1; 12 nucleotides align to TRBD2. The J call may be mistaken, given a closer DNA end match to TRBJ2-7. The CDR3 loop spans 14 amino acids. The germline CDR1 and CDR2 sequences are SQVTM and ANQGSEA.

This clonotype was seen only a few times. The V call is TRBV5-1, the J call TRBJ1-2, with D perhaps matching TRBD1 (5 bases). The CDR3 loop spans 17 amino acids. Germline-derived CDR1 and CDR2 are SGHRS and YFSETQ. V was clipped by 4 bases and J by 8 bases, with 27 bases between them. CDR3 in DNA: TGCGCCAGCAGCCATGCAACTCTGCCATCCGTAAGACAGGGCTACACCTTC. Translation: CASSHATLPSVRQGYTF.

There are a few counts of this clonotype. The rearrangement joins TRBV9 to TRBJ2-5; D perhaps matches TRBD1 (5 bases). The CDR3 is 14 residues long. Germline CDR1 reads SGDLS; CDR2 reads YYNGEE. V shed 0 bases and J shed 4 bases, with 10 bases lying between them. CDR3 DNA sequence: TGTGCCAGCAGCGTAGATAGGGGCGGAGAGACCCAGTACTTC. As protein: CASSVDRGGETQYF.

In the case of this clonotype: The germline gene is not matched at one end of the junction; a read error may be the cause. The chain recombines TRBV24-1 with TRBJ2-1; tentative D call: TRBD2 (5 bases). The length of the CDR3 is 15 residues. Germline V gene data show CDR1 as KGHDR and CDR2 as SFDVKD. CDR3 sequence (DNA): TGTGCCACCAGTGCCCAACAAGGTGCCTACAACGAGCGGCTCTTC. Amino acid sequence: CATSAQQGAYNERLF.